In its sample, the clone carrying this T cell receptor (beta chain) was seen a few times. The antigen remains unidentified. This specimen comes from a study of T-cell memory formation after mild COVID-19. Study overall: Largely, TCR clusters stayed within a single donor. Study findings and constraints: CM and EM subsets held most contracting CD4+ clones; EMRA held CD8+ ones.

Per the germline V gene, CDR1 is MGHRA and CDR2 is YSYEKL. The germline V and J ends were trimmed by 4 bases and 8 bases, with 14 bases remaining between them. The CDR3 has 13 residues. Constant-segment primers and 5'RACE yielded cDNA libraries for TCR alpha and TCR beta, each carrying sample barcodes and UMIs. MiXCR, applied by TCRdb to the 5' RACE reads, yields one record per CDR3 protein. The data show 90,000 to 120,000 distinct CDR3 sequences, around 14% seen once. The rearrangement links TRBV4-1 to TRBJ1-1; D uncertain. The sequenced sample was PBMCs or a T cell subset sorted from them (not recorded which). This sequence was found in a man in his late teens or twenties who had mild COVID-19 (a few samples of this study predate the infection). Cell type and time point are not known. The chain's CDR3 is CASSPAFGAEAFF. DNA of the CDR3: TGCGCCAGCAGCCCTGCATTTGGAGCCGAAGCTTTCTTT.